This TCR beta chain is from a study of metastatic and nonmetastatic thyroid tumors. Across the whole study: Thyroid patients, malignant and benign, had repertoires compared across blood and tumor or nodule tissue. Overall study results and limits: According to reports, the diversity of TCR beta was significantly higher in malignant thyroid tumors than in benign nodules, and this held in both blood and tumor samples.

Germline CDR1 SGHTA, CDR2 FQGNSA. The trim removed 4 bases at V and 5 bases at J, leaving 8 bases unmatched. The length of the CDR3 is 16 residues. The table lists this clone with many counts. Its antigen is not identified. Thyroid surgery had not been preceded by any treatment in any patient. In the original workflow: Researchers built a distant-metastasis classifier for papillary thyroid cancer that drew on CDR3 differences across clinicopathological groups. MiXCR was used by TCRdb to re-call the PCR reads. V and J calls and clone size were set by TCRdb, not the authors. Of roughly 24,000 clones listed, roughly 18% are singletons.

The sequencing input was adjacent normal tissue. This receptor was taken from a male donor with papillary thyroid cancer or a benign thyroid nodule (not recorded which). Some clones in this sample may be carry-over from other donors' samples. The J gene is TRBJ2-2, the V gene TRBV7-2, with 9 bases identical to TRBD1. The CDR3 DNA sequence: TGTGCCAGCAGCTCCGGAGGGACAGGGAGGACCGGGGAGCTGTTTTTT. It codes for CASSSGGTGRTGELFF.